This is a list of T cell receptor beta chains from one sample in a study of identical twins. TCRdb reanalysed the 5' RACE reads using MiXCR and keeps one entry per CDR3 protein. The table lists hundreds of thousands of distinct CDR3 sequences, about 9.4% of them singletons, with 0.85% to 1% in the top ten. These sequences were also reported in another study, on yellow fever vaccine responses in identical twins.

Sequencing was carried out using PBMCs. The receptors were sampled from a young woman in good health. Both conserved end residues are part of each CDR3. D genes are given only for firm matches. Only part of the rows carry a size: once, few, many, or a class if the clone is expanded.

j_call	clone_size	d_call	v_call	cdr3_nt	cdr3_aa
TRBJ1-1	few	NA	TRBV5-1	TGCGCCAGCAGCTTGCCGGAAATGAACACTGAAGCTTTCTTT	CASSLPEMNTEAFF
TRBJ2-7	NA	NA	TRBV28	TGTGCCAGCAGACCCCACACCGGGGACGAGCAGTACTTC	CASRPHTGDEQYF
TRBJ2-7	many	NA	TRBV10-3	TGTGCCATCAGTGAAGTCTCGAGGGACCCGGCCTACGAGCAGTACTTC	CAISEVSRDPAYEQYF
TRBJ2-6	few	NA	TRBV29-1	TGCAGCGTGCATGGGGCCAACGTCCTGACTTTC	CSVHGANVLTF
TRBJ2-2	many	TRBD2	TRBV7-7	TGTGCTAGCAGCTTAGTCGCGGGAGGGGTCTCCGGGGAGCTGTTTTTT	CASSLVAGGVSGELFF
TRBJ2-5	few	NA	TRBV3-1	TGTGCCAGCAGCCAAGGCTTAATTGCCGGGGGAGGAGAAGAGACCCAGTACTTC	CASSQGLIAGGGEETQYF
TRBJ2-5	NA	NA	TRBV29-1	TGCAGCGTCGGAGGGGTTAGCGGCGAGACCCAGTACTTC	CSVGGVSGETQYF
TRBJ2-3	NA	NA	TRBV28	TGTGCCAGCACCACGACAGATACGCAGTATTTT	CASTTTDTQYF
TRBJ1-5	few	NA	TRBV19	TGTGCCAGTAATATACAGGGAAATCAGCCCCAGCATTTT	CASNIQGNQPQHF
TRBJ2-3	many	NA	TRBV12-3/TRBV12-4	TGTGCCAGCAGTCCCTCACAGGGAAATACGCAGTATTTT	CASSPSQGNTQYF
TRBJ2-7	many	NA	TRBV7-9	TGTGCCAGCAGCTTTGCGGGGTCCGAGCAGTACTTC	CASSFAGSEQYF
TRBJ2-7	few	NA	TRBV4-3	TGCGCCAGCAGCCAAGATTCGGACACCTCCTACGAGCAGTACTTC	CASSQDSDTSYEQYF
TRBJ2-2	NA	NA	TRBV7-2	TGTGCCAGCAGCTTAGGAGGGCGGGTCCTTGGGGGGGAGCTGTTTTTT	CASSLGGRVLGGELFF
TRBJ2-7	few	NA	TRBV7-6	TGTGCCAGCAGCTTAGCGGGGGGGGCCGGAGAGCAGTACTTC	CASSLAGGAGEQYF
TRBJ2-7	few	TRBD1	TRBV5-1	TGCGCCAGTTCAAAAGACAGGGCCTATTACGAGCAGTACTTC	CASSKDRAYYEQYF
TRBJ2-3	many	NA	TRBV5-1	TGCGCCAGCAGCTTGGTTTTGGGTACGCAGTATTTT	CASSLVLGTQYF
TRBJ2-5	many	TRBD1	TRBV20-1	TGCAGTGCTAGAGGACGCCGGGACAGGGTGGAGACCCAGTACTTC	CSARGRRDRVETQYF
TRBJ2-1	few	NA	TRBV6-2/TRBV6-3	TGTGCCAGCGGTAGGGTGGGTGAGCAGTTCTTC	CASGRVGEQFF
TRBJ2-3	few	NA	TRBV5-1	TGCGCCAGCAGCATAAGCAGTTCGGGAGATACGCAGTATTTT	CASSISSSGDTQYF
TRBJ2-7	NA	NA	TRBV4-3	TGCGCCAGCGGGGGAGGGGGCTCCTACGAGCAGTACTTC	CASGGGGSYEQYF
TRBJ2-7	few	TRBD2	TRBV28	TGTGCCAGCAGCCCCGGGAGGGGGACTAGCGTATCCTACGAGCAGTACTTC	CASSPGRGTSVSYEQYF
TRBJ2-3	few	NA	TRBV6-4	TGTGCCAGCAGTATTACACCCTCCGATACGCAGTATTTT	CASSITPSDTQYF
TRBJ2-5	many	NA	TRBV6-2/TRBV6-3	TGTGCCACCAGGGGAGTGGACCAAGAGACCCAGTACTTC	CATRGVDQETQYF
TRBJ1-2	NA	NA	TRBV6-2/TRBV6-3	TGTGCCAGCAGTTACTACTCGGACAGCAAATATGGCTACACCTTC	CASSYYSDSKYGYTF
TRBJ2-7	NA	NA	TRBV29-1	TGCAGCGTTTATGGACAGAAGAGCTCCTACGAGCAGTACTTC	CSVYGQKSSYEQYF
TRBJ2-7	few	NA	TRBV6-5	TGTGCCAGCAGTTCCGGCCCTCACTCCTACGAGCAGTACTTC	CASSSGPHSYEQYF
TRBJ2-3	many	TRBD2	TRBV3-1	TGTGCCAGCAGCCGCAGCGGGGGGCCAGATACGCAGTATTTT	CASSRSGGPDTQYF
TRBJ2-7	few	NA	TRBV3-1	TGTGCCAGCGGACTTAGGGATTGGGAGCAGTACTTC	CASGLRDWEQYF
TRBJ1-1	few	NA	TRBV5-1	TGCGCCAGCAGCTCTACGGATGAGGCTTTCTTT	CASSSTDEAFF
TRBJ1-2	few	TRBD1	TRBV6-1	TGTGCCAGCAGCCTACGGACAGGAACTAACTATGGCTACACCTTC	CASSLRTGTNYGYTF
TRBJ2-3	many	TRBD2	TRBV24-1	TGTGCCACCAGTGATCCTCGGACTAGCGGGAGAACAGATACGCAGTATTTT	CATSDPRTSGRTDTQYF
TRBJ1-5	many	NA	TRBV12-3/TRBV12-4	TGTGCCAGCAGTTTCGGTCTACTTAGCAATCAGCCCCAGCATTTT	CASSFGLLSNQPQHF